These 9 T cell receptor beta chains originate from one sample sequenced in a study of CD8 T cells in Susac syndrome. Random hexamers were used to reverse transcribe an amount of roughly 0.45 to 1 ug RNA. In TCRdb, the immunoSEQ multiplex PCR reads were re-called with MiXCR into one record per CDR3 protein. The data show approximately 100,000 distinct CDR3 sequences, roughly 94% seen once. The sample was CD8+ T cells from PBMCs. These receptors were obtained from a human donor with Susac syndrome.

The chain has TRBV3-1 and TRBJ1-1, with D unclear. The CDR3 consists of 13 residues. Trimming stripped 0 bases from V and 8 bases from J, with 10 bases between. CDR1 and CDR2 (germline): LGHDT, YNNKEL (reference sequence). CDR3 protein: CASSQEGRREAFF. The CDR3 coding sequence is TGTGCCAGCAGCCAAGAGGGCCGCAGGGAAGCTTTCTTT. The full variable domain, completed using reference TRBV3-1 and TRBJ1-1, is DTAVSQTPKYLVTQMGNDKSIKCEQNLGHDTMYWYKQDSKKFLKIMFSYNNKELIINETVPNRFSPKSPDKAHLNLHINSLELGDSAVYFCASSQEGRREAFFGQGTRLTVV.

CDR3 bases: TGTGCCAGCAGCTTGGACCTCTCTGGGGCCAACGTCCTGACTTTC. Translating gives CASSLDLSGANVLTF. The chain combines TRBV5-4 with TRBJ2-6, with D uncertain. V lost 0 bases and J lost 0, with 4 bases in between. The CDR3 has 15 residues. Germline lookup yields CDR1 SGHNT and CDR2 YYREEE (reference sequence).

CDR3 coding DNA: TGCAGTGCCCGCTGGGGATTGGGTAATTCACCCCTCCACTTT. It specifies CSARWGLGNSPLHF. The V call is TRBV20-1, the J call TRBJ1-6; D call uncertain. CDR1 is DFQATT and CDR2 is SNEGSKA in the germline V gene (reference sequence). This CDR3 has 14 amino acids. Trimming stripped 6 bases from V and 6 bases from J, with 15 bases between.

The chain links TRBV20-1 to TRBJ2-3, with D perhaps given as TRBD1 or TRBD2 (7 bases each). The CDR3 length is 15 residues. CDR1 is DFQATT, CDR2 SNEGSKA, per germline (reference sequence). Trimming left V 6 bases short and J 0 bases short, with 16 bases between. The CDR3 coding sequence is TGCAGTGCCAGGGGGGGGGCGTATAGCACAGATACGCAGTATTTT. It yields the protein CSARGGAYSTDTQYF.

This chain joins TRBV29-1 and TRBJ1-1; D is possibly TRBD1 (5 bases). Germline CDR1 reads SQVTM; CDR2 reads ANQGSEA. This CDR3 is built from 12 residues. V was clipped by 5 bases and J by 3 bases, with 10 bases between them. Written as DNA, the CDR3 is TGCAGCGTTCGGGACTCCGACACTGAAGCTTTCTTT. Its translation: CSVRDSDTEAFF.

This clonotype is a singleton in its sample. The J gene is TRBJ1-5, the V gene TRBV3-1; maybe TRBD1 (6 bases). Looked up from germline, CDR1 is LGHDT and CDR2 is YNNKEL (reference sequence). This CDR3 spans 16 amino acids. The V end lost 1 base, the J end lost 2 bases, and 12 bases lay between the germline ends. This CDR3 is CASSQASGGGNQPQHF. The DNA of the CDR3 is TGTGCCAGCAGCCAAGCCAGCGGGGGCGGCAATCAGCCCCAGCATTTT. The variable domain in full, completed from reference TRBV3-1 and TRBJ1-5, reads DTAVSQTPKYLVTQMGNDKSIKCEQNLGHDTMYWYKQDSKKFLKIMFSYNNKELIINETVPNRFSPKSPDKAHLNLHINSLELGDSAVYFCASSQASGGGNQPQHFGDGTRLSIL.

This clonotype was detected once. This chain uses TRBV7-9 with TRBJ1-3; tentatively, D is TRBD1 (5 bases). CDR1 is SEHNR, CDR2 FQNEAQ, per germline (reference sequence). CDR3 size: 11 residues. This CDR3 is CGFQGGNTIYF. For the CDR3, the DNA is TGTGGGTTCCAGGGAGGAAACACCATATATTTT.

The V gene is TRBV5-4, the J gene TRBJ1-1; a weak D match, TRBD1 (5 bases). The V end lost 4 bases, the J end lost 1 base, and 8 bases lay between the germline ends. This CDR3 is 13 amino acids long. Germline assignment: CDR1 SGHNT and CDR2 YYREEE (reference sequence). The CDR3 DNA reads TGTGCCAGCAGCACGACAGAGAACACTGAAGCTTTCTTT. It is translated as CASSTTENTEAFF.

The V gene is TRBV19, the J gene TRBJ1-1; possibly TRBD1 for D (5 bases). This CDR3 spans 15 amino acids. The V gene lost 5 bases and the J gene lost 3 bases, with 16 bases spanning the gap. Per germline, CDR1 LNHDA and CDR2 SQIVND (reference sequence). CDR3: CASSASSRADTEAFF. CDR3 DNA sequence: TGTGCCAGTAGTGCCTCCAGCAGGGCGGACACTGAAGCTTTCTTT. Full variable domain (missing parts from reference TRBV19 and TRBJ1-1): DGGITQSPKYLFRKEGQNVTLSCEQNLNHDAMYWYRQDPGQGLRLIYYSQIVNDFQKGDIAEGYSVSREKKESFPLTVTSAQKNPTAFYLCASSASSRADTEAFFGQGTRLTVV.